The rows below give T cell receptor beta chains drawn from one sample of a study of blood T cell repertoires in COVID-19. The repertoire was sequenced with immunoSEQ multiplex PCR; TCRdb's copy has only in-frame clones and lacks some. The profile shows 250,000 to 400,000 clones, roughly nine tenths of them singletons. Sequenced material: peripheral blood. The receptors were sampled from a woman in her twenties or thirties with COVID-19, enrolled during active disease. Each CDR3 is given with its conserved first and last residue. The D gene is left open where the match is weak. Expanded clones get a size class; other rows say once, few or many, or leave the size out.

V gene,clone size,D gene,J gene,CDR3 DNA,CDR3 protein
TRBV11-3,-,-,TRBJ2-2,TGTGCCAGCAGCTCTATCACCGGGGAGCTGTTTTTT,CASSSITGELFF
TRBV15,-,TRBD2,TRBJ2-3,TGTGCCACCAGCTTACTTAGCGGGAGAGCAGATACGCAGTATTTT,CATSLLSGRADTQYF
TRBV2,-,TRBD2,TRBJ2-7,TGTGCCAGCAAAGGACTAGCGGGAGCGTACGAGCAGTACTTC,CASKGLAGAYEQYF
TRBV5-5,-,TRBD1,TRBJ1-5,TGTGCCAGCAGCTTGACAGGGGATAGCAATCAGCCCCAGCATTTT,CASSLTGDSNQPQHF
TRBV27,once,TRBD1,TRBJ1-5,TGTGCCAGCAGTTCCACAGGGGGCTATCAGCCCCAGCATTTT,CASSSTGGYQPQHF
TRBV2,-,TRBD1,TRBJ1-1,TGTGCCAGCAGGGAAAGACAGGGGCTGAACACTGAAGCTTTCTTT,CASRERQGLNTEAFF
TRBV5-4,-,-,TRBJ2-7,TGTGCCAGCAGCTTGATGCGGGACGGATCCTACGAGCAGTACTTC,CASSLMRDGSYEQYF
TRBV12-3/TRBV12-4,-,-,TRBJ2-7,TGTGCCAGCAGACAGGGATCCTACGAGCAGTACTTC,CASRQGSYEQYF
TRBV2,-,-,TRBJ2-6,TGTGCCAGGGGGACTCCCGTGCTCTCTGGGGCCAACGTCCTGACTTTC,CARGTPVLSGANVLTF
TRBV9,-,-,TRBJ2-7,TGTGCCAGCAGCGTGAGGACGGGAGACGAGCAGTACTTC,CASSVRTGDEQYF
TRBV21-1,-,-,TRBJ1-5,TGTGCCAGCAGGAATTTTGAACCGGGACAGGACAATCAGCCCCAGCATTTT,CASRNFEPGQDNQPQHF
TRBV19,-,-,TRBJ2-2,TGTGCCAGTAGTATAATTATCGGAGGAGGCGGGGAGCTGTTTTTT,CASSIIIGGGGELFF
TRBV28,-,-,TRBJ1-2,TGTGCCAGCAGTCCCCGTGGGGGGGCGTTATTGGTGATTGGCTACACCTTC,CASSPRGGALLVIGYTF
TRBV3-1/TRBV3-2,-,-,TRBJ2-1,TGTGCCAGCAGCCAAGTAAGGGGTTGGAATGAGCAGTTCTTC,CASSQVRGWNEQFF
TRBV10-2,-,-,TRBJ1-5,TGCGCCAGCGGGGCAGCTCGCCAGCCCCAGCATTTT,CASGAARQPQHF
TRBV30,-,TRBD2,TRBJ2-7,TGTGCCGGTAGGCGGGAGACCACTAGCTACGAGCAGTACTTC,CAGRRETTSYEQYF
TRBV28,-,TRBD1,TRBJ2-7,TGTGCCAGCGGATACCGGACAGGGACCTTTGTCGAGCAGTACTTC,CASGYRTGTFVEQYF
TRBV6-5,once,-,TRBJ1-3,TGTGCCAGCAGTCGGGATTTCTCTGGAAACACCATATATTTT,CASSRDFSGNTIYF
TRBV12-3/TRBV12-4,-,-,TRBJ1-1,TGTGCCAGCAGCCGGACAGCGAACACTGAAGCTTTCTTT,CASSRTANTEAFF
TRBV19,-,TRBD2,TRBJ2-1,TGTGCCAGTACCACCACCACTAGCGGGACGTACAATGAGCAGTTCTTC,CASTTTTSGTYNEQFF
TRBV5-1,once,TRBD1,TRBJ1-1,TGCGCCAGCAGGTCCGGGACAGGGGGGCCCACTGAAGCTTTCTTT,CASRSGTGGPTEAFF
TRBV18,-,-,TRBJ2-2,TGTGCCAGCTCACCACCCGGCGGAGGCGGGGAGCTGTTTTTT,CASSPPGGGGELFF
TRBV7-2,-,-,TRBJ1-6,TGTGCCAGCAGCTTAGATGTAAATTCACCCCTCCACTTT,CASSLDVNSPLHF
TRBV5-1,-,TRBD1,TRBJ1-1,TGCGCCAGCAGCTCGGGACAGGGGGCGCCGAGCACTGAAGCTTTCTTT,CASSSGQGAPSTEAFF
TRBV6-1,once,-,TRBJ2-5,TGTGCCAGCAGTGAAATCTCGCAAGAGACCCAGTACTTC,CASSEISQETQYF
TRBV5-1,-,TRBD1,TRBJ1-4,TGCGCCAGCAGTTTGACAGGGGGAACAGAAAAACTGTTTTTT,CASSLTGGTEKLFF
TRBV29-1,-,-,TRBJ1-1,TGCAGCGTTGAACGTAGGTTGGAGGCTAACACTGAAGCTTTCTTT,CSVERRLEANTEAFF
TRBV6-1,-,TRBD2,TRBJ2-1,TGTGCCAGCAGTGGGTCGGGGGAGGTAGCGGGAGGGCACTCCTACAATGAGCAGTTCTTC,CASSGSGEVAGGHSYNEQFF
TRBV2,-,-,TRBJ2-1,TGTGCCAGCAGCGCAGTCAATGAGCAGTTCTTC,CASSAVNEQFF
TRBV28,-,TRBD2,TRBJ2-3,TGTGCCAGCAGTCTCCCTGCGGGAGGGCCGATAGATACGCAGTATTTT,CASSLPAGGPIDTQYF
TRBV4-2,-,TRBD2,TRBJ2-7,TGTGCCAGCAGCCAAGAGAAGGGACTAGCGGGAGGCTCCTACGAGCAGTACTTC,CASSQEKGLAGGSYEQYF
TRBV19,-,TRBD1,TRBJ1-1,TGTGCCAGTAACGACAGGGCGAACACTGAAGCTTTCTTT,CASNDRANTEAFF
TRBV11-2,-,-,TRBJ1-4,TGTGCCAGCAGCTTAGGTCAGGTCCCGTTACTCGAAAAACTGTTTTTT,CASSLGQVPLLEKLFF
TRBV11-3,-,TRBD2,TRBJ2-1,TGTGCCAGCAGCCAAAGGATAGCGGGAGGCGAGGGTGAGCAGTTCTTC,CASSQRIAGGEGEQFF
TRBV5-4,-,TRBD2,TRBJ2-5,TGTGCCAGCAGCTTTAGCGGGAGGGTGGAGACCCAGTACTTC,CASSFSGRVETQYF
TRBV7-9,-,-,TRBJ1-1,TGTGCCAGCAGCTTATCCGGAGCGACTGAAGCTTTCTTT,CASSLSGATEAFF
TRBV7-9,-,-,TRBJ2-7,TGTGCCAGCAGCTTAGGGGGCCGTTACGAGCAGTACTTC,CASSLGGRYEQYF
TRBV2,-,-,TRBJ1-1,TGTGCCAGCAGTCCTCCGTGGGGGGTAGACACTGAAGCTTTCTTT,CASSPPWGVDTEAFF